This TCR beta chain was sequenced in a study of response to subunit inactivated influenza vaccine. Study-level results: A suggestion made by the authors is that each seasonal influenza vaccination recruits few new T cells.

TCRdb redid the calling of the RT-PCR reads with MiXCR, one entry per CDR3 protein. Here the sample spans 430,000 or so distinct CDR3 sequences, approximately 11% being singletons. With 5 bases removed from V and 6 bases from J, the gap between germline ends came to 14 bases. The length of the CDR3 is 14 residues. Per germline, CDR1 LNHNV and CDR2 YYDKDF (reference sequence). This clonotype showed up just a few times. The target antigen is unknown. Here the sequenced sample was PBMCs from blood, taken roughly 48 days after vaccination. This clonotype was obtained from a man between 45 and 60 years old who received an inactivated influenza vaccine. V gene TRBV15 combines with J gene TRBJ2-1; TRBD1 is a possible D gene (5 bases). The CDR3 DNA sequence: TGTGCCACCAGCTTGGCAGGGATCGGCAATGAGCAGTTCTTC. Encoded protein: CATSLAGIGNEQFF.